What follows is one T cell receptor beta chain and its context. Germline V gene sequence: CDR1 KGHSH, CDR2 LQKENI. The CDR3 contains 14 residues. Trimming took 2 bases from V and 7 from J; bases not matched to a gene: 5. This entry belongs to a study of cytomegalovirus exposure and HLA in healthy donors. Profiling relied on immunoSEQ multiplex PCR, and the TCRdb table lists in-frame clones only, not all of them. The repertoire has tens of thousands of clones, around four fifths of them found once; the top ten carry around 3%. J is TRBJ2-7 and V is TRBV18, with 10 bases aligning to TRBD1. Sequenced: PBMCs. The TCR comes from a man aged 25 to 40 in good health and CMV-seronegative. CDR3 nucleotide sequence: TGTGCCAGCTCACCAGACAGGGGGCATCGGGAGCAGTACTTC. This gives the protein CASSPDRGHREQYF.